This T cell receptor (beta chain) stems from a study of patients and donors after allogeneic stem cell transplantation. TCRdb reprocessed the RT-PCR reads with MiXCR, giving one entry per CDR3 protein. There are 70,000 to 85,000 distinct CDR3 sequences in the sample; more than 20% occur only once, and around 27% lies in the top ten. Trimming shortened V by 0 bases and J by 2 bases, and 9 bases separated the two germline ends. The CDR3 runs to 15 residues. Germline lookup yields CDR1 LGHDT and CDR2 YNNKEL (reference sequence). Specimen: blood, either unsorted or a sorted T cell fraction (not recorded which). This TCR was sampled from a human donor who was either an allogeneic HSCT recipient or a stem cell or donor lymphocyte infusion donor (not recorded which). It is not recorded whose cells these are; they may come from a transplant donor. J is TRBJ2-3 and V is TRBV3-1; D tentatively fits TRBD1 or TRBD2 (5 bases each). The CDR3 bases are TGTGCCAGCAGCCAAGAGGGGGTCTTCACAGATACGCAGTATTTT. It yields the protein CASSQEGVFTDTQYF.